This T cell receptor (beta chain) was sequenced in a study of T cell responses to AZD1222 COVID-19 vaccine. Overall study context: Second doses that came at about 4 or about 12 weeks were put together.

Using immunoSEQ multiplex PCR, the repertoire was profiled, and TCRdb retains in-frame clones only, with some absent. Here the sample spans 150,000 to 200,000 clones, less than 95% being singletons. CDR3 length: 15 residues. CDR1 and CDR2 (germline): LGHDT, YNNKEL (reference sequence). V dropped 0 bases and J dropped 5 bases, with 11 bases sitting between them. Whole-study results and caveats: The sample set comprised mostly white British donors with more females, and clonal diversity was possibly underestimated. It was only six AZD1222 recipients who were seropositive at baseline.

In the case of this clone: Its antigen is currently unknown.

Sequencing used peripheral blood, obtained on day 0 of AZD1222 vaccination. This chain links TRBV3-1 (or the pseudogene TRBV3-2) with TRBJ2-1; tentatively, D is TRBD1 (6 bases). This clonotype originated in an adult in good health. As DNA, the CDR3 is TGTGCCAGCAGCCAAGATTCCGGGACACACAATGAGCAGTTCTTC. Protein: CASSQDSGTHNEQFF.